A selection of T cell receptor beta chains follows, all from one sample in a study of molecular identifiers for immune sequencing clone quantification. From the PCR reads, TCRdb called clonotypes with MiXCR, one entry per CDR3 protein. Of under 650,000 distinct CDR3 sequences in the sample, less than 20% are singletons; the top ten hold under 0.95%. The sequenced material came from naive CD8+ T cells from blood, with Jurkat cell RNA spiked in. The receptor set was obtained from a human donor in good health. Some libraries in this study had Jurkat cell RNA spiked in. CDR3s include the opening cysteine and the closing phenylalanine or tryptophan.

CDR3: CASSQVSLYSEGQETQYF
J: TRBJ2-5
V: TRBV4-1

CDR3: CAGSQDYRGSYEQYF
J: TRBJ2-7
V: TRBV4-3

CDR3: CASSQAPGNEQFF
J: TRBJ2-1
V: TRBV3-2

CDR3: CASMLGAAGELFF
J: TRBJ2-2
V: TRBV13

CDR3: CASRSAIRGGTGELFF
J: TRBJ2-2
V: TRBV28

CDR3: CSARGLGVYEQYF
J: TRBJ2-7
V: TRBV20-1

CDR3: CASSQDRQGAYERYF
J: TRBJ2-7
V: TRBV4-3

CDR3: CASSFSEPLTEAFF
J: TRBJ1-1
V: TRBV7-2

CDR3: CASSRGTGGREQYF
J: TRBJ2-7
V: TRBV27

CDR3: CASSFRGRGRVEQYF
J: TRBJ2-7
V: TRBV28

CDR3: CASSEAVVPNYGCTF
J: TRBJ1-2
V: TRBV6-1

CDR3: CASSPRTGVLSYGYTF
J: TRBJ1-2
V: TRBV3-1

CDR3: CASGLGRTSYNEQFF
J: TRBJ2-1
V: TRBV5-6

CDR3: CASSLSGTGIHEQFF
J: TRBJ2-1
V: TRBV27

CDR3: CASSSSLLREQGGNEKLFF
J: TRBJ1-4
V: TRBV7-9

CDR3: CASSTLAGEHF
J: TRBJ2-7
V: TRBV28

CDR3: CAWSVPLWGDTQYF
J: TRBJ2-3
V: TRBV30

CDR3: CASSMDIKVAKNIQYF
J: TRBJ2-4
V: TRBV19

CDR3: CASRYVLSVATEAFF
J: TRBJ1-1
V: TRBV28

CDR3: CASTWGERDTDTQYF
J: TRBJ2-3
V: TRBV2

CDR3: CASSSGENTGELFF
J: TRBJ2-2
V: TRBV13

CDR3: CASSVAGLDEAFF
J: TRBJ1-1
V: TRBV9

CDR3: CASSSYTLGGYTF
J: TRBJ1-2
V: TRBV7-2

CDR3: CAISEGGQLTDTQYF
J: TRBJ2-3
V: TRBV10-3

CDR3: CAGSLSPGGAYNEQFF
J: TRBJ2-1
V: TRBV7-2

CDR3: CASSRYSMNTEAFF
J: TRBJ1-1
V: TRBV4-1

CDR3: CASSLSVFGTEAFF
J: TRBJ1-1
V: TRBV27

CDR3: CASSSTGGAVEKLVF
J: TRBJ1-4
V: TRBV13

CDR3: CASSPPLSLSYEQYF
J: TRBJ2-7
V: TRBV7-9

CDR3: CASGQYQETQYF
J: TRBJ2-5
V: TRBV13

CDR3: CASSQEDLNGNQPQHF
J: TRBJ1-5
V: TRBV4-1

CDR3: CSSSIASRGFHEQYF
J: TRBJ2-7
V: TRBV19

CDR3: CASSHREALKNIQYF
J: TRBJ2-4
V: TRBV7-9

CDR3: CASTPGSGTDTQYF
J: TRBJ2-3
V: TRBV7-8

CDR3: CASSAGLGNQPQHF
J: TRBJ1-5
V: TRBV5-4

CDR3: CASSTGQGWTEAFF
J: TRBJ1-1
V: TRBV12-3/TRBV12-4

CDR3: CSASRGGPEAFF
J: TRBJ1-1
V: TRBV20-1

CDR3: CSATDRVSILYNEQFF
J: TRBJ2-1
V: TRBV20-1

CDR3: CASSEEPSHLYGYTF
J: TRBJ1-2
V: TRBV2

CDR3: CASSQDLSSNQPQHF
J: TRBJ1-5
V: TRBV4-3

CDR3: CASSQDRSLQETQYF
J: TRBJ2-5
V: TRBV4-2

CDR3: CASSQDRGYGQYF
J: TRBJ2-7
V: TRBV4-3

CDR3: CATSRGTTSSYNEQFF
J: TRBJ2-1
V: TRBV15

CDR3: CATSDTESTDTQYF
J: TRBJ2-3
V: TRBV24-1

CDR3: CASGLFPLAGGVGVSYEQYF
J: TRBJ2-7
V: TRBV5-1

CDR3: CASSTAPTQETQYF
J: TRBJ2-5
V: TRBV18

CDR3: CASSTGQGWRETQYF
J: TRBJ2-5
V: TRBV7-3

CDR3: CASSRSLGPPYNEQFF
J: TRBJ2-1
V: TRBV6-2/TRBV6-3

CDR3: CSVVPAGAGTDTQYF
J: TRBJ2-3
V: TRBV29-1

CDR3: CASSYSGEKLFF
J: TRBJ1-4
V: TRBV6-5

CDR3: CASSTGTLAYEQYF
J: TRBJ2-7
V: TRBV6-1

CDR3: CSAPQPGQVRVFIYEQFF
J: TRBJ2-1
V: TRBV20-1

CDR3: CASSPFIYTEAFF
J: TRBJ1-1
V: TRBV6-2/TRBV6-3

CDR3: CASSTQSSIETSGSRERETQYF
J: TRBJ2-5
V: TRBV11-3

CDR3: CASSQEGGAQETQYF
J: TRBJ2-5
V: TRBV3-1